These T cell receptor beta chains were read from a single sample in a study of chemoradiotherapy in HPV16-positive cancers. TCRdb keeps only in-frame clones here, not all; method: immunoSEQ multiplex PCR. The sample lists about 32,000 clones, about nine tenths seen once, with roughly 4.5% in the top ten. Sequences were derived from blood, sampled from a patient who underwent chemoradiotherapy. These receptors were taken from a human donor with HPV-associated anogenital cancer. Both conserved end residues are part of each CDR3.

CDR3: CASSLGGTGGEQYF
V: TRBV7-7
J: TRBJ2-7

CDR3: CSVDGTGAQYGYGYTF
V: TRBV29-1
J: TRBJ1-2

CDR3: CASSYVDSGSSGYQFF
V: TRBV6-6
J: TRBJ2-1

CDR3: CASSQDTSGRGNEQFF
V: TRBV4-2
J: TRBJ2-1

CDR3: CASSQDRSIGNTIYF
V: TRBV4-2
J: TRBJ1-3

CDR3: CASSSLLRYEEQYF
V: TRBV27
J: TRBJ2-7

CDR3: CAWSVLDSRYEQYF
V: TRBV30
J: TRBJ2-7

CDR3: CSASPGHTQYF
V: TRBV20-1
J: TRBJ2-3

CDR3: CASTTQPGADDGYTF
V: TRBV5-4
J: TRBJ1-2

CDR3: CASVGEPGNQPQHF
V: TRBV21-1
J: TRBJ1-5

CDR3: CASSFGTGPSGANVLTF
V: TRBV27
J: TRBJ2-6

CDR3: CASSLTTNEKLFF
V: TRBV5-6
J: TRBJ1-4

CDR3: CASSVAGATDTQYF
V: TRBV9
J: TRBJ2-3

CDR3: CASRDTGGSGNTIYF
V: TRBV6-1
J: TRBJ1-3

CDR3: CASSWYEQYF
V: TRBV6-1
J: TRBJ2-7

CDR3: CASRNGQGAGFTEAFF
V: TRBV19
J: TRBJ1-1

CDR3: CSVEISQNTEAFF
V: TRBV29-1
J: TRBJ1-1

CDR3: CASSLFFGLGTQNSPLHF
V: TRBV27
J: TRBJ1-6

CDR3: CASSLEVAQHSPLHF
V: TRBV5-1
J: TRBJ1-6

CDR3: CASSLSLRTTPNTEAFF
V: TRBV5-1
J: TRBJ1-1

CDR3: CASSFQAGTYEQYF
V: TRBV28
J: TRBJ2-7

CDR3: CASSESPPSGRKQFF
V: TRBV2
J: TRBJ2-1

CDR3: CASSPRQSAKNIQYF
V: TRBV6-6
J: TRBJ2-4

CDR3: CASLQEPKNNEQFF
V: TRBV11-2
J: TRBJ2-1

CDR3: CAIRKGLARGETQYF
V: TRBV10-3
J: TRBJ2-5

CDR3: CASRWRAEEGTEAFF
V: TRBV18
J: TRBJ1-1

CDR3: CASSIEAGSQETQYF
V: TRBV19
J: TRBJ2-5

CDR3: CASSLGGKTNGYTF
V: TRBV7-3
J: TRBJ1-2

CDR3: CSVEWSGSRNYGYTF
V: TRBV29-1
J: TRBJ1-2

CDR3: CARGGSGQPQHF
V: TRBV6-6
J: TRBJ1-5

CDR3: CASSLDATGGSPLHF
V: TRBV5-5
J: TRBJ1-6

CDR3: CASSPHNSPLHF
V: TRBV27
J: TRBJ1-6

CDR3: CAISDRQQTSYNEQFF
V: TRBV10-3
J: TRBJ2-1

CDR3: CASSLRSPSSYNEQFF
V: TRBV11-3
J: TRBJ2-1

CDR3: CASSIFGGLNQPQHF
V: TRBV11-2
J: TRBJ1-5

CDR3: CASSPIRLAGSSEQYF
V: TRBV7-2
J: TRBJ2-7

CDR3: CASSPGLAGGGETQYF
V: TRBV5-1
J: TRBJ2-5

CDR3: CASSEYTRTLDEQYF
V: TRBV25-1
J: TRBJ2-7

CDR3: CASSERVPGELFF
V: TRBV25-1
J: TRBJ2-2

CDR3: CASSIRTGKEKLFF
V: TRBV19
J: TRBJ1-4

CDR3: CSVAWGDNSPLHF
V: TRBV29-1
J: TRBJ1-6

CDR3: CAWSGMANEKLFF
V: TRBV30
J: TRBJ1-4

CDR3: CATSRDRGDTQYF
V: TRBV15
J: TRBJ2-3

CDR3: CASSSAQPGSYEQYF
V: TRBV7-2
J: TRBJ2-7

CDR3: CASSLYTLNYGYTF
V: TRBV28
J: TRBJ1-2

CDR3: CASSVRTGSNQPQHF
V: TRBV2
J: TRBJ1-5

CDR3: CASSFGGMNQPQHF
V: TRBV28
J: TRBJ1-5

CDR3: CASSRGSTEAFF
V: TRBV6-1
J: TRBJ1-1

CDR3: CASSFGETQYF
V: TRBV5-1
J: TRBJ2-5

CDR3: CASSVDLPYEQYF
V: TRBV9
J: TRBJ2-7

CDR3: CSVRLTGEKLFF
V: TRBV29-1
J: TRBJ1-4

CDR3: CASSLGWGEESPLHF
V: TRBV28
J: TRBJ1-6

CDR3: CASSQGIRDSKNIQYF
V: TRBV4-2
J: TRBJ2-4

CDR3: CASRPEGFHQPQHF
V: TRBV6-5
J: TRBJ1-5

CDR3: CATSRGLGNNQPQHF
V: TRBV15
J: TRBJ1-5